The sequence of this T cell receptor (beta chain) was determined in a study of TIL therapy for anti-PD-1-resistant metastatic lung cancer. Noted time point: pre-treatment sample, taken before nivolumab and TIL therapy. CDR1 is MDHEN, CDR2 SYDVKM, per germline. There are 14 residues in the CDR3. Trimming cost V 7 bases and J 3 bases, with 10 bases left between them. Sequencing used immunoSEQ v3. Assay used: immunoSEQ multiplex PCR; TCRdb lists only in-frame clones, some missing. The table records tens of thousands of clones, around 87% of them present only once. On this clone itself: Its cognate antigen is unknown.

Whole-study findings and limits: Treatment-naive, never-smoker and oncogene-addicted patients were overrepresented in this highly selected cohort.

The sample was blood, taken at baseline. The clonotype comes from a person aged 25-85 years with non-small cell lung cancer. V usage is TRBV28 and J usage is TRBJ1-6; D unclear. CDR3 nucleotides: TGTGCCAGCATCGGCAGAGACTATAATTCACCCCTCCACTTT. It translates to CASIGRDYNSPLHF.